These 8 T cell receptor beta chains originate from one sample sequenced in a study of identical twins. TCRdb processed the 5' RACE reads anew with MiXCR; each CDR3 protein has one entry. The repertoire holds about 470,000 distinct CDR3 sequences, with roughly a quarter as singletons. These records were also assigned to another study, of T cells expressing NK-cell markers.

Sequences were obtained from CD4+ T cells sorted from blood. The source of these receptors is a woman between 18 and 30 years old in good health.

This clonotype was recorded a few times. The chain couples TRBV9 to TRBJ2-7; 8 nucleotides align to TRBD1. The CDR3 covers 15 residues. CDR1 SGDLS and CDR2 YYNGEE come from the germline V gene. V lost 1 base to trimming and J lost 3 bases; unmatched junction nucleotides: 6. The CDR3 region is CASSVSPDRDYEQYF. The CDR3 DNA reads TGTGCCAGCAGCGTAAGTCCGGACAGGGACTACGAGCAGTACTTC.

This clonotype occurred a few times. V gene TRBV5-6 combines with J gene TRBJ2-5; D may be TRBD2 (5 bases). The CDR3 totals 13 residues. The V end lost 1 base, the J end lost 2 bases, and 6 bases lay between the germline ends. Germline loops: CDR1 SGHDT, CDR2 YYEEEE. CDR3 DNA sequence: TGTGCCAGCAGCTTGCCGGGACAAGAGACCCAGTACTTC. It specifies CASSLPGQETQYF.

In its sample, this clonotype was seen many times. The chain has TRBV5-1 and TRBJ2-1; D is unresolved. Germline CDR1 reads SGHRS; CDR2 reads YFSETQ. This CDR3 is built from 15 residues. The V end lost 0 bases, the J end lost 4 bases, and 11 bases lay between the germline ends. CDR3 sequence reads: CASSLEEVRYNEQFF. In DNA form, the CDR3 reads TGCGCCAGCAGCTTGGAAGAGGTGAGGTACAATGAGCAGTTCTTC. Together with reference TRBV5-1 and TRBJ2-1, the CDR3 gives the full variable domain: KAGVTQTPRYLIKTRGQQVTLSCSPISGHRSVSWYQQTPGQGLQFLFEYFSETQRNKGNFPGRFSGRQFSNSRSEMNVSTLELGDSALYLCASSLEEVRYNEQFFGPGTRLTVL.

V usage is TRBV10-3 and J usage is TRBJ2-7; TRBD2 matches at 7 bases. The CDR3 is made up of 18 amino acids. J gave up 0 bases and V 3 bases, and 14 bases lay outside the gene matches. Germline loops: CDR1 ENHRY, CDR2 SYGVKD. The CDR3 DNA is TGTGCCATCAGTGACCCTCGGGGACTACACCCCATCTCCTACGAGCAGTACTTC. Protein: CAISDPRGLHPISYEQYF.

There are many counts of this clonotype. The chain has TRBV4-3 and TRBJ2-3; D is perhaps TRBD1 or TRBD2 (7 bases each). V gave up 4 bases and J gave up 4 bases, with 15 bases separating them. CDR3 length equals 15 residues. The germline V gene has CDR1 LGHNA and CDR2 YSLEER. CDR3 nucleotide sequence: TGCGCCAGCAGCCGTTTGGCAGGGGGGGCAGATACGCAGTATTTT. Translated, it gives CASSRLAGGADTQYF.

This clonotype was observed a few times. This rearrangement joins TRBV20-1 to TRBJ2-7; D might be TRBD1 (5 bases). The CDR3 has 15 amino acids. The V end lost 5 bases, the J end lost 1 base, and 18 bases lay between the germline ends. Germline V gene lookup returns CDR1 DFQATT and CDR2 SNEGSKA (reference sequence). The CDR3 region is CSASRQTQGSYEQYF. As DNA, the CDR3 is TGCAGTGCTTCTCGACAGACCCAGGGTTCCTACGAGCAGTACTTC.

V and J are TRBV5-6 and TRBJ2-7; D call uncertain. This CDR3 region has 11 residues. CDR1 SGHDT and CDR2 YYEEEE come from the germline V gene. Trimming took 4 bases from V and 9 from J, leaving 11 bases between them. CDR3 nucleotides: TGTGCCAGCAGCCCACGACATCGGCAGTACTTC. Translated, it gives CASSPRHRQYF. Drawing the rest from reference TRBV5-6 and TRBJ2-7, the complete variable domain is DAGVTQSPTHLIKTRGQQVTLRCSPKSGHDTVSWYQQALGQGPQFIFQYYEEEERQRGNFPDRFSGHQFPNYSSELNVNALLLGDSALYLCASSPRHRQYFGPGTRLTVT.

This clonotype was seen only a few times. The genes are TRBV7-9 and TRBJ2-5; D is undetermined. CDR3 length: 15 amino acids. V was clipped by 2 bases and J by 5 bases, with 15 bases between them. Germline CDR1 reads SEHNR; CDR2 reads FQNEAQ (reference sequence). The CDR3 sequence is CASSLIQLAGETQYF. In nucleotides, the CDR3 is TGTGCCAGCAGCTTAATTCAACTGGCCGGGGAGACCCAGTACTTC.